This record looks at one TCR beta chain sequence and its context. As yet, its antigen is unknown. Trimming at V came to 4 bases and at J to 3 bases, leaving 9 bases not matched to a gene. CDR3 length: 17 residues. The germline gives CDR1 SGHRS, CDR2 YFSETQ. The data derive from a study of shared clonotypes between healthy human individuals. Study-wide findings and caveats: Richness estimates generally favored naive over memory subsets. Incompleteness in sorted-subset sequencing, despite large depth, was shown by rarefaction.

The assay was immunoSEQ multiplex PCR, and TCRdb's table has in-frame clones only and misses some. Found here are around 99,000 clones, 68% of them singletons; the top ten hold roughly 52%. Sequencing input: memory CD8+ T cells sorted from blood. The subset denotes: CD45RO+ cells pooled with CCR7-negative TemRA cells. The V gene is TRBV5-1, the J gene TRBJ2-1; 11 positions agree with TRBD1. The TCR comes from a man younger than 45 in good health. CDR3 nucleotide sequence: TGCGCCAGCAGCATGCTAGTAGGGACAGGGGGCTACAATGAGCAGTTCTTC. This gives the protein CASSMLVGTGGYNEQFF. Together with reference TRBV5-1 and TRBJ2-1, the CDR3 gives the full variable domain: KAGVTQTPRYLIKTRGQQVTLSCSPISGHRSVSWYQQTPGQGLQFLFEYFSETQRNKGNFPGRFSGRQFSNSRSEMNVSTLELGDSALYLCASSMLVGTGGYNEQFFGPGTRLTVL.